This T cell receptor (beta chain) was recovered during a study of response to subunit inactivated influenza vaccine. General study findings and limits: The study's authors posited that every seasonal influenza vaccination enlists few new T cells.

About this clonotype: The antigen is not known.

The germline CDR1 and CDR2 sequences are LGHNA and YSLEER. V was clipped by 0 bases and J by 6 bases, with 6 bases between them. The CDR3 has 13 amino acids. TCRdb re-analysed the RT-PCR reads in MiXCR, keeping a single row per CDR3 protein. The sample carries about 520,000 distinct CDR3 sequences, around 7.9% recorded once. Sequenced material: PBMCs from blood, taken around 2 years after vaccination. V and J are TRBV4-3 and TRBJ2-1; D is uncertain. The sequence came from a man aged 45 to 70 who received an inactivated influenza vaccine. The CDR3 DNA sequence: TGCGCCAGCAGCCAAGAGGAAAGCAATGAGCAGTTCTTC. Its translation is CASSQEESNEQFF.